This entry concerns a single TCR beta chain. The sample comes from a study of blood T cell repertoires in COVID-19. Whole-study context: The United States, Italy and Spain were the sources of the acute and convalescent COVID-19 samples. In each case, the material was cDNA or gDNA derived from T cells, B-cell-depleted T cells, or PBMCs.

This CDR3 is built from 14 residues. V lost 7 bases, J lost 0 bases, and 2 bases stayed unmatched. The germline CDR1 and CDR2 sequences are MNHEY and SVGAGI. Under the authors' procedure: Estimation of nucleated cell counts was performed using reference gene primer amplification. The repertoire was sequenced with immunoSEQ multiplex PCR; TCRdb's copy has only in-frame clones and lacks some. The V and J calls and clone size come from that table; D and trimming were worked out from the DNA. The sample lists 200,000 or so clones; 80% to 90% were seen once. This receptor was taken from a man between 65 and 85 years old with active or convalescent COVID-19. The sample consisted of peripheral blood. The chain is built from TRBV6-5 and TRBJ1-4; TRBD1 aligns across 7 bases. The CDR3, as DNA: TGTGCCAGCAAACAGGGGCCAACTAATGAAAAACTGTTTTTT. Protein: CASKQGPTNEKLFF.